This note documents a single T cell receptor beta chain sequence. Its antigen is as yet unknown. Other DNA sequences in the sample encode the same CDR3. The data belong to a study of T cell responses to AZD1222 COVID-19 vaccine. Whole-study findings and limits: Clonal diversity was possibly underestimated, and the donors were mostly white British, with more females. Spike as a whole was targeted by vaccine-associated CD4 TCRs, dominant at 160-218 and 743-854.

Assay: immunoSEQ multiplex PCR; the TCRdb copy retains only in-frame clones and omits some. The sample has 100,000 to 150,000 clones; roughly 86% are singletons. The sample in question was peripheral blood, obtained on day 0 of AZD1222 vaccination. The clonotype originates from an adult in good health.

CDR3 sequence: CASSLSVGTGELFF. The CDR3, as DNA: TGTGCCAGCAGCTTATCAGTGGGAACCGGGGAGCTGTTTTTT. The rearrangement links TRBV7-8 to TRBJ2-2, with D hard to call. The CDR3 has 14 residues. Germline V gene data show CDR1 as SGHVS and CDR2 as FQNEAQ. Trimming cost V 2 bases and J 5 bases, with 9 bases left between them.